This TCR beta chain was observed in a study of PD-1 blockade in classical Hodgkin lymphoma. Per the germline V gene, CDR1 is KGHSH and CDR2 is LQKENI. This CDR3 comprises 16 residues. Trimming removed 3 bases from V and 5 bases from J; junction bases left unmatched: 12. The data were produced by immunoSEQ multiplex PCR, yet TCRdb's version contains in-frame clones alone and is incomplete. Altogether just under 100,000 clones are present, roughly 83% being singletons, with the ten largest covering over 9%. All patients relapsed after autologous stem cell transplantation, and brentuximab vedotin exposure varied. The study recorded best responses of complete response, partial response or progressive disease.

The source is a human donor with classical Hodgkin lymphoma. The chain has TRBV18 and TRBJ2-5; TRBD1 agrees at 7 bases. Specimen: peripheral blood mononuclear cells (PBMCs), collected at baseline. CDR3 coding DNA: TGTGCCAGCTCACCCTCGGGACAGACGCCTTTGGAGACCCAGTACTTC. Translation gives CASSPSGQTPLETQYF. Variable domain in full (rest from reference TRBV18 and TRBJ2-5): NAGVMQNPRHLVRRRGQEARLRCSPMKGHSHVYWYRQLPEEGLKFMVYLQKENIIDESGMPKERFSAEFPKEGPSILRIQQVVRGDSAAYFCASSPSGQTPLETQYFGPGTRLLVL.